This T cell receptor beta chain was recorded in a study of T-cell reconstitution after alpha-beta-depleted transplantation in children. A library of TCRbeta sequences, prepared with unique molecular identifiers, was generated. One entry per CDR3 protein results from TCRdb running MiXCR on the PCR reads. The table records 900,000 or so distinct CDR3 sequences, about 15% of them present only once. Per the germline V gene, CDR1 is SGHRS and CDR2 is YFSETQ. V shed 4 bases, J shed 7 bases, and the junction held 17 bases outside the gene matches. The CDR3 totals 19 residues. The sample holds a few counts of this clonotype. What it binds is not known. Study outcomes and limitations: As was reported, about two months after transplant, alpha-beta T cells came from several hundred expanded graft clones. At day 60, the high TCRbeta diversity found in some patients originated from recipient T cells and thymic progenitors that had survived. Hyperexpanded clones declined; after one year, newly produced T cells mostly supplied diversity.

Sequences were derived from PBMCs, mostly from graft donor cells, sampled 360 days after TCRalphabeta/CD19-depleted stem cell transplant. V gene TRBV5-1 combines with J gene TRBJ2-1; 13 positions agree with TRBD2. This sequence was found in a male patient younger than 18 who had a stem cell transplant for acute lymphoblastic leukemia, so the T cells may come from the graft donor. The CDR3: CASSPGLAGALTQDNEQFF. CDR3 nucleotides: TGCGCCAGCAGCCCCGGACTAGCGGGAGCCCTTACTCAGGATAATGAGCAGTTCTTC.